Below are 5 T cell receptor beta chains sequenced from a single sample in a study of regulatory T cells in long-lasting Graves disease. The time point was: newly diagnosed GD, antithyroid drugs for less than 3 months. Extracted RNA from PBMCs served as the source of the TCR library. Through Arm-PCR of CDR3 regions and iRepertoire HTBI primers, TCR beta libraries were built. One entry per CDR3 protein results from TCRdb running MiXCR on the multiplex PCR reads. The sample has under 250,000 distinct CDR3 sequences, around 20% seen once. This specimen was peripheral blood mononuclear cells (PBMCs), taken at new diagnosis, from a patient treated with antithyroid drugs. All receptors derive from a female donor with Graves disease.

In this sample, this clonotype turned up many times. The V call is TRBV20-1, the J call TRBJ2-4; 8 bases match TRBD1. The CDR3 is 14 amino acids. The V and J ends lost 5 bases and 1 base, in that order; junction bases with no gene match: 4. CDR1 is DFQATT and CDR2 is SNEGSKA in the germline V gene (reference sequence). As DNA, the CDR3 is TGCAGTGCTGGAAGGACAGGGGCCAAAAACATTCAGTACTTC. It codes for CSAGRTGAKNIQYF.

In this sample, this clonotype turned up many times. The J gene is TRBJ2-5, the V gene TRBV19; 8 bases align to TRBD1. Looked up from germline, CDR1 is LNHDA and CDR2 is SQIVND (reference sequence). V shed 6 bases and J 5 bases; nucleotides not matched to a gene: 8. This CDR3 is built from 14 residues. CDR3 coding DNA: TGTGCCAGTAGGCCCCAGGGGGCTAGGGAGACCCAGTACTTC. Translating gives CASRPQGARETQYF.

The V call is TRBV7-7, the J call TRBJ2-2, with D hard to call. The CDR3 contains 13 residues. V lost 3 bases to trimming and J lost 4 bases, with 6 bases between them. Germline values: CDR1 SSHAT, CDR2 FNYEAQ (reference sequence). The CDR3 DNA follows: TGTGCCAGCAGCTTTAGTGTCACCGGGGAGCTGTTTTTT. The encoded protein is CASSFSVTGELFF.

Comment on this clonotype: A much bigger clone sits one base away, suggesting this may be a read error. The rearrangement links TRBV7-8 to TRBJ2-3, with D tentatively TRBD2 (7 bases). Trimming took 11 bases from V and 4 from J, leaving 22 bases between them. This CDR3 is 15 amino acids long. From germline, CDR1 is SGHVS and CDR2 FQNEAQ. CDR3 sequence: CAWPTFRGGADTQYF. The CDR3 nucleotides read TGTGCCTGGCCCACCTTCCGAGGGGGGGCAGATACGCAGTATTTT.

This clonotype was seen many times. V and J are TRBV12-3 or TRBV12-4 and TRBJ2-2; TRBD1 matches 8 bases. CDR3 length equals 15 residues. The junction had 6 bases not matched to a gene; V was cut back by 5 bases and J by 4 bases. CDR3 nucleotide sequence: TGTGCCAGCAGTCCGACAGGGGTGTCCACCGGGGAGCTGTTTTTT. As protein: CASSPTGVSTGELFF.